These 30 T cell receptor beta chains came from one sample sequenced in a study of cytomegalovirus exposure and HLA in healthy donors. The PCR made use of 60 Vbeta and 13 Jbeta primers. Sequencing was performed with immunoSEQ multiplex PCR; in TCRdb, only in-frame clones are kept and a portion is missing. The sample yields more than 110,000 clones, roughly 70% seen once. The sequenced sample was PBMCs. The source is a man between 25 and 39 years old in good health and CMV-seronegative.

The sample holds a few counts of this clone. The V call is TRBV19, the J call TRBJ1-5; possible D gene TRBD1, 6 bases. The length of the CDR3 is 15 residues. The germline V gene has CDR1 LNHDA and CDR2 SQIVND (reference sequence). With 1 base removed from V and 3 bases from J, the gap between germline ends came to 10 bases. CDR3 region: CASSIGGGPNQPQHF. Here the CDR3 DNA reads TGTGCCAGTAGTATAGGAGGGGGTCCCAATCAGCCCCAGCATTTT.

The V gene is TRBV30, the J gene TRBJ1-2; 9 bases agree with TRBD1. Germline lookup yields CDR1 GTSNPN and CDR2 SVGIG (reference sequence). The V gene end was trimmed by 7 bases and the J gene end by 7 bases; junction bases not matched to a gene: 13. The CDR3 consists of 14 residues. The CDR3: CALYRGLFKGGYTF. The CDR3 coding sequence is TGTGCCTTATACAGGGGGCTTTTCAAGGGTGGCTACACCTTC.

The CDR3 sequence: CASSPGVGSYEQYF. The CDR3 coding sequence is TGTGCCAGCAGTCCTGGAGTAGGCTCGTACGAGCAGTACTTC. V is TRBV27 and J is TRBJ2-7, with D hard to call. V was shortened by 5 bases and J by 4 bases, with 15 bases between the two germline ends. From germline, CDR1 is MNHEY and CDR2 SMNVEV (reference sequence). This CDR3 contains 14 residues.

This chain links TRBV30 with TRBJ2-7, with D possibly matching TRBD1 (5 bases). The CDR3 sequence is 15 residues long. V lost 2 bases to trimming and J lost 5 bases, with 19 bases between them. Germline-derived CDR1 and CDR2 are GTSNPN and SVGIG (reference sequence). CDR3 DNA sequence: TGTGCCTGGAGTCTACCAGGACACGGGTACGACGAGCAGTACTTC. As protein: CAWSLPGHGYDEQYF.

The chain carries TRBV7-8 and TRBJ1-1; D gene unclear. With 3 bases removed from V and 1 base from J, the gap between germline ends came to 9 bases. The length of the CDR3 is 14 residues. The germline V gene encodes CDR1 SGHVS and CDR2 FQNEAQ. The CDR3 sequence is CASSFTRRNTEAFF. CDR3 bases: TGTGCCAGCAGCTTTACCCGCAGGAACACTGAAGCTTTCTTT. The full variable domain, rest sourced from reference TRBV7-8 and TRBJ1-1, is GAGVSQSPRYKVAKRGQDVALRCDPISGHVSLFWYQQALGQGPEFLTYFQNEAQLDKSGLPSDRFFAERPEGSVSTLKIQRTQQEDSAVYLCASSFTRRNTEAFFGQGTRLTVV.

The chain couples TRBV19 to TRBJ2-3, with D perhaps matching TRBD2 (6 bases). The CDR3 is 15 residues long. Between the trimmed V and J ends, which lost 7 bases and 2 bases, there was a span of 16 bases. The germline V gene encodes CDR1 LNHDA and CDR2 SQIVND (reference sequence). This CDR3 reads CASTPGLLNTDTQYF. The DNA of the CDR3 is TGTGCCAGTACCCCGGGACTTTTAAACACAGATACGCAGTATTTT. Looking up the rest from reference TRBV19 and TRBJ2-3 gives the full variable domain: DGGITQSPKYLFRKEGQNVTLSCEQNLNHDAMYWYRQDPGQGLRLIYYSQIVNDFQKGDIAEGYSVSREKKESFPLTVTSAQKNPTAFYLCASTPGLLNTDTQYFGPGTRLTVL.

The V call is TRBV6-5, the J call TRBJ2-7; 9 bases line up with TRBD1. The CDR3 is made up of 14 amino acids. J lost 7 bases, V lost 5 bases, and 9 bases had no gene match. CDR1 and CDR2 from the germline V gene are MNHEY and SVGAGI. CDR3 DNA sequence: TGTGCCAGCAGTAAGGGGACAGGGCATCGTGAGCAGTACTTC. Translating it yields CASSKGTGHREQYF.

Here the CDR3 reads CASTGQNNEQFF. DNA for the CDR3: TGTGCCAGCACGGGACAGAACAATGAGCAGTTCTTC. J is TRBJ2-1 and V is TRBV9; 7 nucleotides line up with TRBD1. J gave up 5 bases and V 6 bases, and 2 bases lay outside the gene matches. The CDR3 extends over 12 amino acids. Germline V lookup: CDR1 SGDLS, CDR2 YYNGEE.

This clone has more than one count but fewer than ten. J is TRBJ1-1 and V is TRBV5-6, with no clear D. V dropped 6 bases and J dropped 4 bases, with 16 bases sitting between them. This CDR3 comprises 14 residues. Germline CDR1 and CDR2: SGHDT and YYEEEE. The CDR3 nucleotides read TGTGCCAGCACCCTCGCCCCGCGGGGCACTGAAGCTTTCTTT. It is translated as CASTLAPRGTEAFF.

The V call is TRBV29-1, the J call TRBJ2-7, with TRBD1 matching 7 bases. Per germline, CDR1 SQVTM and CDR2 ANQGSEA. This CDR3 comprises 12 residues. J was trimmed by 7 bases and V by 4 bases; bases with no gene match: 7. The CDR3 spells CSVGGGPGEQYF. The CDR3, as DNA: TGCAGCGTTGGAGGGGGCCCGGGAGAGCAGTACTTC.

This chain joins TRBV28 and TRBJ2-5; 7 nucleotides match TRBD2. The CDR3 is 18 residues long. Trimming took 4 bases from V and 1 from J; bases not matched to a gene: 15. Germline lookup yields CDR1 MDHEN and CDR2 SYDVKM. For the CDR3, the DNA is TGTGCCAGCAGTTCCGCCCCGATACTGGGACTACTCCAAGAGACCCAGTACTTC. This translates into CASSSAPILGLLQETQYF.

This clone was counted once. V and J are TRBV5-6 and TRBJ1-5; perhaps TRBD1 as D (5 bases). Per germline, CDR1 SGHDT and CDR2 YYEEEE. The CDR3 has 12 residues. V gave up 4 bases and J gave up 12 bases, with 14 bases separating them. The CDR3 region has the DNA TGTGCCAGCAGCGTGGGGGGGGTCGTCCAGCATTTT. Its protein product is CASSVGGVVQHF.

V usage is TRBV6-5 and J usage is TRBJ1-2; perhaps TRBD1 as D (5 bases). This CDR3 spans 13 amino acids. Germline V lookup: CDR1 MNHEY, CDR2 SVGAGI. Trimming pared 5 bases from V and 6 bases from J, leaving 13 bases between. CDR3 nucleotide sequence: TGTGCCAGCAGTGAACGGGCAGGGCATGGCTACACCTTC. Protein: CASSERAGHGYTF.

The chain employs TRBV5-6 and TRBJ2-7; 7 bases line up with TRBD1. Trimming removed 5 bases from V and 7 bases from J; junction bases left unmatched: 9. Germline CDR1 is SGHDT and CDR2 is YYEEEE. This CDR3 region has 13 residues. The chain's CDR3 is CASRRRDRDEQYF. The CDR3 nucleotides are TGTGCCAGCAGACGCCGGGACAGAGATGAGCAGTACTTC.

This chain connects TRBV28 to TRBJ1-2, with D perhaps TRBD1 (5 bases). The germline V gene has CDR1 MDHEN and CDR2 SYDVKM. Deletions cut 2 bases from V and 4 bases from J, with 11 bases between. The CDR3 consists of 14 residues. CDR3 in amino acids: CASSLPTGPYGYTF. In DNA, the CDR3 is TGTGCCAGCAGTTTACCCACAGGTCCCTATGGCTACACCTTC.

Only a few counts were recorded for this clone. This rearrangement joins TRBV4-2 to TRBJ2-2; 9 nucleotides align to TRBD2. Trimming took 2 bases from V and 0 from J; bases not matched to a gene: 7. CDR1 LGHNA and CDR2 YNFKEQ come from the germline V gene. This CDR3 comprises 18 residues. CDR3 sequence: CASSQRAAGGTNTGELFF. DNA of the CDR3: TGTGCCAGCAGCCAAAGGGCGGCGGGAGGGACGAACACCGGGGAGCTGTTTTTT.

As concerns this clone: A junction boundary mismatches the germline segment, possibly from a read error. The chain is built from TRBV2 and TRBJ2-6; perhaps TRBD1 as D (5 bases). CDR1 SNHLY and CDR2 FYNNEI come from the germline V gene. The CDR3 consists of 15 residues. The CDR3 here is CASRQGFSGANGLTF. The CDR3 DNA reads TGTGCCAGCCGGCAGGGCTTCTCTGGGGCCAACGGCCTGACTTTC.

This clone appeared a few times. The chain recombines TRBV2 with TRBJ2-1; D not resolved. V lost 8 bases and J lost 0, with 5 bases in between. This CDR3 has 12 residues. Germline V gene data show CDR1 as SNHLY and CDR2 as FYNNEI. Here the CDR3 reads CASLLSYNEQFF. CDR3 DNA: TGTGCCAGCCTCCTCTCCTACAATGAGCAGTTCTTC.

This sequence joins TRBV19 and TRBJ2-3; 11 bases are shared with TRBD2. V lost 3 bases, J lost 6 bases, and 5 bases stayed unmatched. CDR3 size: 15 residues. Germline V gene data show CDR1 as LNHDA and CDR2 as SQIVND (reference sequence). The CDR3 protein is CASSILWTSGDTQYF. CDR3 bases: TGTGCCAGTAGTATTCTGTGGACTAGCGGGGATACGCAGTATTTT.

The chain's CDR3 is CSVWGLAGEAFF. CDR3 bases: TGCAGCGTGTGGGGGCTGGCAGGGGAGGCTTTCTTT. The genes are TRBV29-1 and TRBJ1-1; the D gene is possibly TRBD1 (6 bases). The V gene lost 6 bases and the J gene lost 11 bases, with 19 bases spanning the gap. This CDR3 is 12 amino acids long. Per germline, CDR1 SQVTM and CDR2 ANQGSEA.

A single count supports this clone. Here the CDR3 reads CASRATSGRAGNIQYF. The CDR3 region has the DNA TGTGCCAGCAGAGCTACTAGCGGGAGGGCCGGGAACATTCAGTACTTC. V and J are TRBV2 and TRBJ2-4; 13 nucleotides match TRBD2. J gave up 7 bases and V 6 bases, and 9 bases lay outside the gene matches. The CDR3 has 16 amino acids. Germline V gene lookup returns CDR1 SNHLY and CDR2 FYNNEI.

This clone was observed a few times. The DNA of the CDR3 is TGCGCCAGCAGCTTGGCCTTTGGGACAGGGTCCACCGGGGAGCTGTTTTTT. The encoded protein is CASSLAFGTGSTGELFF. The chain uses TRBV5-1 and TRBJ2-2; 9 nucleotides line up with TRBD1. Germline loops: CDR1 SGHRS, CDR2 YFSETQ. The ends lost 0 bases at V and 4 bases at J; junction bases unmatched: 7. The CDR3 contains 17 residues.

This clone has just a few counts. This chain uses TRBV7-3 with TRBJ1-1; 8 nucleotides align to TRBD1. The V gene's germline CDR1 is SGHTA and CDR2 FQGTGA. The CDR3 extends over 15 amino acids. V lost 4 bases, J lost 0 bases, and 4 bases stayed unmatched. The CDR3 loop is CASSSTGGLNTEAFF. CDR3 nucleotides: TGTGCCAGCAGCTCCACAGGGGGTCTGAACACTGAAGCTTTCTTT.

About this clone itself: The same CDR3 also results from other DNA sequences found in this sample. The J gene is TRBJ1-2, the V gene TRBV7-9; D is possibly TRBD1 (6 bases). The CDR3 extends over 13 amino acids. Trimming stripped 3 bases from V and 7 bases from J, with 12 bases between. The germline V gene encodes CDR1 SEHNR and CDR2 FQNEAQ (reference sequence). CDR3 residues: CASSLGRGGGYTF. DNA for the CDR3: TGTGCCAGCAGCTTGGGCAGGGGTGGTGGCTACACCTTC. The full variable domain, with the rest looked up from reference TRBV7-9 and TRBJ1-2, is DTGVSQNPRHKITKRGQNVTFRCDPISEHNRLYWYRQTLGQGPEFLTYFQNEAQLEKSRLLSDRFSAERPKGSFSTLEIQRTEQGDSAMYLCASSLGRGGGYTFGSGTRLTVV.

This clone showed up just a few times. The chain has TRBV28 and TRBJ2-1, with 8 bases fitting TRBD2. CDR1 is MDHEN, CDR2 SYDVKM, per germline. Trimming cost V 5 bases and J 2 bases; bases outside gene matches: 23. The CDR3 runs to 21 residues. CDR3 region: CASSQVMGGGPRVGTYNEQFF. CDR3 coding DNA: TGTGCCAGCAGTCAAGTAATGGGCGGGGGGCCCCGCGTTGGCACCTACAATGAGCAGTTCTTC.

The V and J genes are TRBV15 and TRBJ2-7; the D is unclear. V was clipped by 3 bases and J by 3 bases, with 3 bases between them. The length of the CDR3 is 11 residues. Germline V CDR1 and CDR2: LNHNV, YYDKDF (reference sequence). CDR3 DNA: TGTGCCACCAGCAGTCTCTACGAGCAGTACTTC. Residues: CATSSLYEQYF.

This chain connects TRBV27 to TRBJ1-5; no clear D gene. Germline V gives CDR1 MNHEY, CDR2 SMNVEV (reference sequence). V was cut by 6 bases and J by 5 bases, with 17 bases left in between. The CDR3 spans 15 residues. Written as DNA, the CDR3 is TGTGCCAGCAGGGCCCGACCGGGGAGCCATCAGCCCCAGCATTTT. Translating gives CASRARPGSHQPQHF.

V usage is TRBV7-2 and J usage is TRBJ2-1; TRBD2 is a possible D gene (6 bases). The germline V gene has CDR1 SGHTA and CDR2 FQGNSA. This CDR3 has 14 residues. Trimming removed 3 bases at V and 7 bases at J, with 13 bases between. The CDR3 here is CASSLLGLANEQFF. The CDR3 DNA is TGTGCCAGCAGCTTGTTGGGACTCGCTAATGAGCAGTTCTTC.

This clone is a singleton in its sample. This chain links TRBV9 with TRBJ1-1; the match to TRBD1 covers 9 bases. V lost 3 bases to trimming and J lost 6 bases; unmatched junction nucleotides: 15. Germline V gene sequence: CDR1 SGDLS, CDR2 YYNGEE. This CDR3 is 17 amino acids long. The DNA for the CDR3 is TGTGCCAGCAGCGGCCGGAGGGGGGACAGGGTTGAGGCTGAAGCTTTCTTT. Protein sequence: CASSGRRGDRVEAEAFF.

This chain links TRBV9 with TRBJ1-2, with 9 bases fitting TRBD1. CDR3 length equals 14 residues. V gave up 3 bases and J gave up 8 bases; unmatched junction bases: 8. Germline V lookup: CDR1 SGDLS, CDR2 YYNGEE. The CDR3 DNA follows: TGTGCCAGCAGCGCCCTACAGGGGGCAAGGGGCTACACCTTC. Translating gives CASSALQGARGYTF.